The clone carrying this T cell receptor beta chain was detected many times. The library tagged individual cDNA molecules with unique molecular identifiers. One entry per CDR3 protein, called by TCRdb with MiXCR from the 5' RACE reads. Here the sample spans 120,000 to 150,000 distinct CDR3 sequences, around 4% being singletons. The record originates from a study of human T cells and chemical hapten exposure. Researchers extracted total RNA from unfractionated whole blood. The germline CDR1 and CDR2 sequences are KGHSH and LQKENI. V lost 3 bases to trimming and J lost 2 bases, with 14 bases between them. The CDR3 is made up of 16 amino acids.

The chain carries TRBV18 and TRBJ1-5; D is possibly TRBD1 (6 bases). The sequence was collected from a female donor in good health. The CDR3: CASSPGQPGGNQPQHF. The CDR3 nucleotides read TGTGCCAGCTCACCCGGCCAGCCAGGGGGCAATCAGCCCCAGCATTTT.